These 26 T cell receptor beta chains share one sample of origin, sequenced in a study of technical replicates of blood from a few donors. Clones were sequenced by immunoSEQ multiplex PCR, and TCRdb holds only the in-frame ones, with some missing. Counted here are 74,000 or so clones, around 96% occurring once; the ten biggest clones make up 0.3% to 0.35%. Sequencing was done on a sample of T cells isolated from PBMCs. Receptor source: a human donor in good health.

The chain is built from TRBV25-1 and TRBJ2-7; TRBD2 might be the D (5 bases). V was shortened by 1 base and J by 6 bases, with 7 bases between the two germline ends. The CDR3 extends over 12 amino acids. Per germline, CDR1 MGHDK and CDR2 SYGVNS. CDR3 DNA: TGTGCCAGCAGTGAATTGAGGGCCGAGCAGTACTTC. Translation gives CASSELRAEQYF.

The rearrangement links TRBV5-1 to TRBJ1-2, with TRBD1 as a possible D gene (5 bases). V was pared by 0 bases and J by 5 bases, with 11 bases between. From germline, CDR1 is SGHRS and CDR2 YFSETQ. The CDR3 has 14 amino acids. For the CDR3, the DNA is TGCGCCAGCAGCTTGGATCCGGCAGGGTATGGCTACACCTTC. It specifies CASSLDPAGYGYTF.

This chain connects TRBV7-2 to TRBJ2-7; D ambiguous. V was clipped by 2 bases and J by 0 bases, with 8 bases between them. This CDR3 is built from 14 residues. Germline lookup yields CDR1 SGHTA and CDR2 FQGNSA. Here the CDR3 reads CASSLQSSSYEQYF. CDR3 DNA: TGTGCCAGCAGCTTACAATCCAGCTCCTACGAGCAGTACTTC.

The J gene is TRBJ2-1, the V gene TRBV27; TRBD2 agrees at 7 bases. The J segment lost 6 bases and the V segment lost 7 bases, leaving 6 bases of the junction unmatched. The CDR3 contains 13 residues. CDR1 and CDR2 from the germline V gene are MNHEY and SMNVEV (reference sequence). CDR3: CASMAGRANEQFF. For the CDR3, the DNA is TGTGCCAGCATGGCGGGGAGGGCCAATGAGCAGTTCTTC.

The CDR3 protein is CASSQVEGVGELFF. The CDR3 coding sequence is TGCGCCAGCAGCCAAGTGGAGGGAGTCGGGGAGCTGTTTTTT. The chain is built from TRBV4-3 and TRBJ2-2, with a tentative D call TRBD2 (6 bases). Germline V gene lookup returns CDR1 LGHNA and CDR2 YSLEER. CDR3 length: 14 residues. The V end lost 1 base, the J end lost 7 bases, and 10 bases lay between the germline ends.

The rearrangement uses TRBV10-3 and TRBJ2-7; possible D gene TRBD1, 6 bases. V was trimmed by 9 bases and J by 3 bases, leaving 12 bases between them. The germline CDR1 and CDR2 sequences are ENHRY and SYGVKD. This CDR3 is 12 amino acids long. CDR3 sequence reads: CAIAGDGYEQYF. Here the CDR3 DNA reads TGTGCCATTGCAGGGGACGGCTACGAGCAGTACTTC.

The chain carries TRBV28 and TRBJ2-5; D gene uncertain. CDR1 and CDR2 (germline): MDHEN, SYDVKM. The CDR3 covers 12 residues. Trimming cost V 3 bases and J 4 bases, with 6 bases left between them. This CDR3 is CASSFSLETQYF. The CDR3 DNA follows: TGTGCCAGCAGTTTTAGTTTAGAGACCCAGTACTTC.

This rearrangement joins TRBV5-1 to TRBJ2-3, with a tentative D call TRBD2 (7 bases). V was pared by 0 bases and J by 4 bases, with 9 bases between. Germline assignment: CDR1 SGHRS and CDR2 YFSETQ. The CDR3 has 14 residues. CDR3 bases: TGCGCCAGCAGCTTGGGGGGGGGCGCAGATACGCAGTATTTT. Translating gives CASSLGGGADTQYF.

The rearrangement uses TRBV19 and TRBJ1-5, with 9 bases fitting TRBD1. Looked up from germline, CDR1 is LNHDA and CDR2 is SQIVND (reference sequence). J lost 8 bases, V lost 4 bases, and 3 bases had no gene match. The CDR3 length is 13 residues. The CDR3 nucleotides read TGTGCCAGTAGTACCTGGACAGGGGAGCCCCAGCATTTT. It codes for CASSTWTGEPQHF. The variable domain in full, completed from reference TRBV19 and TRBJ1-5, reads DGGITQSPKYLFRKEGQNVTLSCEQNLNHDAMYWYRQDPGQGLRLIYYSQIVNDFQKGDIAEGYSVSREKKESFPLTVTSAQKNPTAFYLCASSTWTGEPQHFGDGTRLSIL.

To note about this clone: The junction does not match germline at one end; this may be a read error. Additional DNA sequences in this sample encode the identical CDR3. The J gene is TRBJ1-1, the V gene TRBV29-1, with a weak D call TRBD1 (6 bases). This CDR3 is 13 amino acids long. Germline lookup yields CDR1 SQVTM and CDR2 ANQGSEA. In DNA form, the CDR3 reads TGCAGCGCTACCAAACAGGGAAACACTGAGGCTTTCTTT. It is translated as CSATKQGNTEAFF.

In its sample, this clone was seen once. The rearrangement joins TRBV7-3 to TRBJ2-3; 10 bases agree with TRBD2. The CDR3 is 15 residues long. Germline assignment: CDR1 SGHTA and CDR2 FQGTGA. V shed 2 bases, J shed 4 bases, and the junction held 3 bases outside the gene matches. CDR3 sequence reads: CASSLLAGEADTQYF. CDR3 DNA: TGTGCCAGCAGCTTACTAGCGGGAGAAGCAGATACGCAGTATTTT.

The chain uses TRBV10-2 and TRBJ2-1; 8 bases are a match to TRBD2. The length of the CDR3 is 15 residues. V lost 8 bases to trimming and J lost 4 bases; unmatched junction nucleotides: 10. Germline CDR1 and CDR2: WSHSY and SAAADI. The CDR3 spells CASGGREREYNEQFF. The CDR3 bases are TGCGCCAGCGGTGGGCGCGAGCGGGAGTACAATGAGCAGTTCTTC.

The chain uses TRBV18 and TRBJ2-7; unclear D gene. The CDR3 is made up of 13 amino acids. The germline V gene has CDR1 KGHSH and CDR2 LQKENI. With 6 bases removed from V and 2 bases from J, the gap between germline ends came to 11 bases. DNA for the CDR3: TGTGCCAGCTCGCACGGTGGTACCTACGAGCAGTACTTC. This codes for CASSHGGTYEQYF.

The chain uses TRBV10-3 and TRBJ2-3, with 9 bases lining up with TRBD1. This CDR3 is built from 14 residues. Germline V gene sequence: CDR1 ENHRY, CDR2 SYGVKD. Trimming cost V 6 bases and J 4 bases; bases outside gene matches: 5. In DNA, the CDR3 is TGTGCCATCAGACAGGGGGCCGACGCAGATACGCAGTATTTT. Amino acid sequence: CAIRQGADADTQYF.

The DNA for the CDR3 is TGTGCCAGTAGTGTCCGGGGAGGGATCGCCGGGGAGCTGTTTTTT. It is translated as CASSVRGGIAGELFF. V is TRBV19 and J is TRBJ2-2, with TRBD2 matching over 7 bases. CDR1 LNHDA and CDR2 SQIVND come from the germline V gene (reference sequence). The CDR3 loop spans 15 amino acids. Trimming took 5 bases from V and 6 from J; bases not matched to a gene: 9.

The chain carries TRBV30 and TRBJ1-5; D unresolved. CDR3 size: 14 residues. V lost 1 base and J lost 5, with 12 bases in between. The germline V gene has CDR1 GTSNPN and CDR2 SVGIG (reference sequence). The CDR3 region has the DNA TGTGCCTGGAGTGGCGTTACGAGAGATCAGCCCCAGCATTTT. This gives the protein CAWSGVTRDQPQHF.

The chain combines TRBV6-1 with TRBJ1-5; D is possibly TRBD1 (5 bases). Germline assignment: CDR1 MNHNS and CDR2 SASEGT. V was cut by 3 bases and J by 7 bases, with 13 bases left in between. The CDR3 extends over 14 amino acids. The DNA for the CDR3 is TGTGCCAGCAGTGAGGGGCCCGTAAGGCAGCCCCAGCATTTT. Translating gives CASSEGPVRQPQHF.

This sequence joins TRBV10-2 and TRBJ2-5; 7 bases agree with TRBD2. V gave up 1 base and J gave up 3 bases; unmatched junction bases: 8. Germline V gives CDR1 WSHSY, CDR2 SAAADI. The CDR3 runs to 16 residues. The CDR3 is CASSEFDSGSEETQYF. The CDR3 DNA sequence: TGCGCCAGCAGTGAGTTCGATAGCGGGTCCGAAGAGACCCAGTACTTC.

V usage is TRBV19 and J usage is TRBJ2-7; D gene uncertain. The CDR3 loop spans 13 amino acids. The V gene's germline CDR1 is LNHDA and CDR2 SQIVND (reference sequence). The ends were cut back, 5 bases at V and 2 bases at J, with 10 bases in the middle. Here the CDR3 DNA reads TGTGCCAGTAGTCCCGACTTAGCCTACGAGCAGTACTTC. Translated: CASSPDLAYEQYF.

This clone turned up a few times. The chain is built from TRBV19 and TRBJ1-3; D perhaps matches TRBD1 (6 bases). Germline CDR1 is LNHDA and CDR2 is SQIVND (reference sequence). The CDR3 runs to 14 residues. Trimming removed 7 bases from V and 1 base from J, with 11 bases in between. The CDR3: CASTTGLSGNTIYF. The CDR3 region has the DNA TGTGCCAGTACTACAGGGCTGTCTGGAAACACCATATATTTT.

The rearrangement links TRBV21-1 to TRBJ2-7; TRBD2 reflects the table's D call only, with no check against the DNA. TRBV21-1 is a pseudogene locus. The CDR3 runs 17 residues. The CDR3 DNA is TGTGCCAGCAGCATCCCAACGCAGAAACTAGGTTTTTTCGAGCAGTACTTC. This gives the protein CASSIPTQKLGFFEQYF.

This chain links TRBV5-4 with TRBJ2-7; 8 bases agree with TRBD2. CDR1 SGHNT and CDR2 YYREEE come from the germline V gene (reference sequence). The CDR3 is made up of 15 amino acids. After removal of 1 base from V and 4 bases from J, the junction contained 7 bases not matched to a gene. In DNA, the CDR3 is TGTGCCAGCAGCTTGATGGCTAGCGGGCCATACGAGCAGTACTTC. Translated: CASSLMASGPYEQYF.

The rearrangement joins TRBV10-3 to TRBJ2-7; possibly TRBD1 for D (6 bases). CDR3 length: 14 amino acids. Trimming removed 2 bases at V and 3 bases at J, with 11 bases between. Germline V gene data show CDR1 as ENHRY and CDR2 as SYGVKD. As DNA, the CDR3 is TGTGCCATCAGTGAGGACAGGCTCAGCTACGAGCAGTACTTC. It encodes CAISEDRLSYEQYF.

The CDR3, as DNA: TGTGCCATCAGTGGAGGTGATACGCAGTATTTT. As protein: CAISGGDTQYF. The chain links TRBV10-3 to TRBJ2-3, with unresolved D. V was clipped by 4 bases and J by 6 bases, with 5 bases between them. CDR3 size: 11 residues. Per the germline V gene, CDR1 is ENHRY and CDR2 is SYGVKD.

This clone was detected only once. The chain uses TRBV5-1 and TRBJ2-2, with D tentatively TRBD1 (6 bases). The germline gives CDR1 SGHRS, CDR2 YFSETQ. This CDR3 comprises 16 residues. V gave up 1 base and J gave up 5 bases, with 15 bases separating them. The CDR3 DNA is TGCGCCAGCAGCTTGTATATTACAGGGCAGACCGGGGAGCTGTTTTTT. Translating it yields CASSLYITGQTGELFF.

J is TRBJ2-7 and V is TRBV4-1, with D possibly being TRBD1 (6 bases). The CDR3 covers 16 residues. The germline V gene encodes CDR1 MGHRA and CDR2 YSYEKL. The V and J ends lost 2 bases and 2 bases respectively, with 16 bases between them. The CDR3 spells CASSQPDSRGAYEQYF. In DNA form, the CDR3 reads TGCGCCAGCAGCCAACCCGATTCCAGGGGTGCCTACGAGCAGTACTTC.